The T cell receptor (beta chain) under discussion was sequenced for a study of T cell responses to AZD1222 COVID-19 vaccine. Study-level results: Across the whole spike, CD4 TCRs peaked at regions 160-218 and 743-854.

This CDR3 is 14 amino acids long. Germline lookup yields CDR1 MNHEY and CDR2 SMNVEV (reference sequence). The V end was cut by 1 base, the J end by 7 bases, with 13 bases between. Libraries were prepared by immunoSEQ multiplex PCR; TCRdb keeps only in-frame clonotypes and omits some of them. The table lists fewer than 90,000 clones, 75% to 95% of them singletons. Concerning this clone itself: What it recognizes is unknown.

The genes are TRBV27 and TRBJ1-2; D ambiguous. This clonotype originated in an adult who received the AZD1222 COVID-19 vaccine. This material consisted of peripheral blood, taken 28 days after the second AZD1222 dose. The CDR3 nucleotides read TGTGCCAGCAGTTTATGGTCCACGGGGAGTGGCTACACCTTC. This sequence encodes CASSLWSTGSGYTF.